This TCR beta chain was identified in a study of T cells in Graves' hyperthyroidism and ophthalmopathy. The sample holds a few counts of this clonotype. A much larger clone differs by one base, so this may be a read error. Authors of the study amplified TCR beta CDR3 regions from RNA transcripts. First-round RT-PCR with HTBI primers amplified the TCR CDR3 region. From the multiplex PCR reads, TCRdb called clonotypes with MiXCR, one entry per CDR3 protein. The table shows some 740,000 distinct CDR3 sequences, with around 15% occurring only once. Pregnant or lactating patients were excluded, as were those with uncontrolled infection or other autoimmune disease. Used for diagnoses were clinical symptoms, serum thyroxine and TRAb, thyroid ultrasound and orbital computed tomography. Trimming removed 10 bases from V and 3 bases from J, with 15 bases in between. The CDR3 is 13 residues long. Germline V gene lookup returns CDR1 KGHSH and CDR2 LQKENI.

This chain joins TRBV18 and TRBJ2-5; D may match TRBD1 or TRBD2 (5 bases each). Sequencing input: blood. The receptor comes from a woman aged 18-29 years with Graves' hyperthyroidism. DNA for the CDR3: TGTGCCAACTCGCACGGGACGGAAGAGACCCAGTACTTC. Encoded protein: CANSHGTEETQYF. Filled out from reference TRBV18 and TRBJ2-5, the complete variable domain reads NAGVMQNPRHLVRRRGQEARLRCSPMKGHSHVYWYRQLPEEGLKFMVYLQKENIIDESGMPKERFSAEFPKEGPSILRIQQVVRGDSAAYFCANSHGTEETQYFGPGTRLLVL.